This entry lists 18 T cell receptor beta chains sequenced from one sample in a study of metastatic and nonmetastatic thyroid tumors. Thyroid surgery was performed in patients who had received no treatment beforehand. TCRdb redid the clone calls on the PCR reads using MiXCR. This table has about 30,000 clones, around 25% appearing once. The source material was blood. All receptors come from a female donor with papillary thyroid cancer or a benign thyroid nodule (not recorded which). Some clones in this sample may be carry-over from other donors' samples.

This chain joins TRBV6-2 or TRBV6-3 and TRBJ2-1; no reliable D call. Germline V CDR1 and CDR2: MNHEY, SVGEGT. The V gene lost 5 bases and the J gene lost 5 bases, with 4 bases spanning the gap. This CDR3 has 11 residues. The CDR3 protein is CASSHNNEQFF. The CDR3 bases are TGTGCCAGCAGTCACAACAATGAGCAGTTCTTC.

Concerning this clone itself: A read error may account for a junction end that differs from germline. Other DNA variants within this sample encode the same CDR3. The CDR3 DNA is TGTGCCAGCAGTCCCAGGACAGGAGGCTATGGCTACACATTC. Translating it yields CASSPRTGGYGYTF. The chain is built from TRBV27 and TRBJ1-2; 7 positions match TRBD1. CDR3 length: 14 residues. The V gene's germline CDR1 is MNHEY and CDR2 SMNVEV (reference sequence).

This clone was counted ten times or more. The chain recombines TRBV20-1 with TRBJ2-3, with unresolved D. Germline CDR1 reads DFQATT; CDR2 reads SNEGSKA (reference sequence). This CDR3 comprises 14 residues. Trimming took 0 bases from V and 1 from J, leaving 8 bases between them. The CDR3 coding sequence is TGCAGTGCTAGAGATCCCCGGGGCACAGATACGCAGTATTTT. Protein product: CSARDPRGTDTQYF.

Only a few counts were recorded for this clone. DNA of the CDR3: TGTGCCAGCAGGTGGGGACAGGGCTCCTACGAGCAGTACTTC. This translates into CASRWGQGSYEQYF. The chain couples TRBV12-3 or TRBV12-4 to TRBJ2-7; TRBD1 agrees at 9 bases. The CDR3 sequence is 14 residues long. V lost 6 bases, J lost 0 bases, and 3 bases stayed unmatched.

The table lists this clone with many counts. The chain joins TRBV11-3 to TRBJ1-6; 7 bases line up with TRBD1. The V and J ends lost 4 bases and 4 bases, in that order; junction bases with no gene match: 4. The CDR3 length is 15 residues. Looked up from germline, CDR1 is SGHNT and CDR2 is YENEEA. The CDR3 DNA sequence: TGTGCCAGCAGCTCGACAGGGACGTATAATTCACCCCTCCACTTT. This sequence encodes CASSSTGTYNSPLHF. Using reference TRBV11-3 and TRBJ1-6 for the parts outside the CDR3, the full variable domain is EAGVVQSPRYKIIEKKQPVAFWCNPISGHNTLYWYLQNLGQGPELLIRYENEEAVDDSQLPKDRFSAERLKGVDSTLKIQPAELGDSAVYLCASSSTGTYNSPLHFGNGTRLTVT.

This clone occurred many times. Other DNA sequences in this specimen translate into the identical CDR3. The J gene is TRBJ1-6, the V gene TRBV30; perhaps TRBD1 as D (5 bases). V lost 2 bases to trimming and J lost 7 bases, with 15 bases between them. The CDR3 covers 15 residues. Germline CDR1 and CDR2: GTSNPN and SVGIG (reference sequence). The CDR3 region is CAWSFPGQGNSPLHF. DNA of the CDR3: TGTGCCTGGAGTTTCCCCGGGCAGGGCAATTCACCCCTCCACTTT.

This clone was seen a few times. The gene calls are TRBV6-1 and TRBJ2-7; D perhaps matches TRBD1 (6 bases). Trimming removed 6 bases from V and 2 bases from J, with 17 bases in between. Germline V lookup: CDR1 MNHNS, CDR2 SASEGT. CDR3 length: 15 amino acids. In DNA form, the CDR3 reads TGTGCCAGCAGCCACGCCGGGACATTGACCTACGAGCAGTACTTC. This codes for CASSHAGTLTYEQYF.

V is TRBV12-3 or TRBV12-4 and J is TRBJ1-2, with D possibly matching TRBD1 (6 bases). This CDR3 contains 13 residues. The DNA of the CDR3 is TGTTTCAGCAGCTTAATCAGGGGACTTGGCTACACCTTC. Translated, it gives CFSSLIRGLGYTF.

This clone was detected ten times or more. V gene TRBV5-6 combines with J gene TRBJ2-2; D is unresolved. Looked up from germline, CDR1 is SGHDT and CDR2 is YYEEEE. CDR3 length: 14 amino acids. V gave up 0 bases and J gave up 4 bases, with 7 bases separating them. This CDR3 reads CASSLGLSTGELFF. The DNA of the CDR3 is TGTGCCAGCAGCTTGGGTCTTTCCACCGGGGAGCTGTTTTTT. Using reference TRBV5-6 and TRBJ2-2 for the parts outside the CDR3, the full variable domain is DAGVTQSPTHLIKTRGQQVTLRCSPKSGHDTVSWYQQALGQGPQFIFQYYEEEERQRGNFPDRFSGHQFPNYSSELNVNALLLGDSALYLCASSLGLSTGELFFGEGSRLTVL.

This clone was recorded many times. The chain couples TRBV28 to TRBJ1-4; D is undetermined. Trimming shortened V by 3 bases and J by 8 bases, and 13 bases separated the two germline ends. CDR1 and CDR2 from the germline V gene are MDHEN and SYDVKM. The CDR3 has 14 amino acids. The DNA for the CDR3 is TGTGCCAGCAGTTTGTTGAGTCTTGGGGAAAAACTGTTTTTT. This codes for CASSLLSLGEKLFF.

At least ten counts were recorded for this clone. The chain employs TRBV7-2 and TRBJ2-5; no clear D. Germline assignment: CDR1 SGHTA and CDR2 FQGNSA. This CDR3 comprises 15 residues. Trimming cost V 0 bases and J 1 base, with 9 bases left between them. The CDR3 DNA follows: TGTGCCAGCAGCTTAGCTATCCAGGCCCAAGAGACCCAGTACTTC. This encodes CASSLAIQAQETQYF.

This clone was observed many times. The chain recombines TRBV5-1 with TRBJ1-1; D remains ambiguous. The V gene's germline CDR1 is SGHRS and CDR2 YFSETQ. This CDR3 contains 13 residues. With 0 bases removed from V and 6 bases from J, the gap between germline ends came to 9 bases. The CDR3 protein is CASSLDGDSEAFF. CDR3 DNA: TGCGCCAGCAGCTTGGATGGCGACTCTGAAGCTTTCTTT.

This clone was picked up many times. This chain joins TRBV28 and TRBJ1-1; unclear D gene. This CDR3 comprises 12 residues. Per the germline V gene, CDR1 is MDHEN and CDR2 is SYDVKM. V lost 6 bases, J lost 3 bases, and 8 bases lay in between. The CDR3 is CASSVSYTEAFF. The CDR3 DNA is TGTGCCAGCAGCGTTAGTTACACTGAAGCTTTCTTT.

The chain is built from TRBV9 and TRBJ2-7; 11 bases are a match to TRBD2. CDR3 length equals 18 residues. In germline, CDR1 is SGDLS, CDR2 YYNGEE. The junction had 14 bases not matched to a gene; V was cut back by 3 bases and J by 3 bases. CDR3 in DNA: TGTGCCAGCAGCGGAAGCACTAGCGGGAGCTCCGGGCTCTACGAGCAGTACTTC. Translated, it gives CASSGSTSGSSGLYEQYF.

At least ten counts were recorded for this clone. This chain links TRBV13 with TRBJ2-3; 12 bases match TRBD1. Germline CDR1 and CDR2: PRHDT and FYEKMQ (reference sequence). The CDR3 consists of 19 residues. Unmatched junction bases numbered 16, after V lost 5 bases and J lost 4 bases. CDR3 sequence reads: CASSRTGTGGTSGADTQYF. In DNA, the CDR3 is TGTGCCAGCAGCCGAACCGGGACAGGGGGCACTAGCGGGGCAGATACGCAGTATTTT.

This clone has ten or more counts. The chain links TRBV7-2 to TRBJ2-4, with 7 bases identical to TRBD1. There are 15 residues in the CDR3. Germline V gene data show CDR1 as SGHTA and CDR2 as FQGNSA. V gave up 4 bases and J gave up 5 bases; unmatched junction bases: 8. The CDR3 region is CASSYNRGRENIQYF. DNA of the CDR3: TGTGCCAGCAGCTACAACAGGGGTCGGGAAAACATTCAGTACTTC.

This clone was seen many times. A much larger clone lies a single base off, so this may be a read error. This same CDR3 is encoded by further DNA sequences in the sample. The rearrangement links TRBV6-5 to TRBJ2-7; 13 nucleotides agree with TRBD2. In germline, CDR1 is MNHEY, CDR2 SVGAGI. This CDR3 is 19 amino acids long. This chain's CDR3 is CASSWKPGLAGSENYEQYF. In DNA, the CDR3 is TGTGCCAGTAGTTGGAAACCGGGACTAGCGGGATCCGAGAACTACGAGCAGTACTTC.

This clone has at least ten counts. The V call is TRBV6-1, the J call TRBJ2-2, with a possible D match to TRBD2 (7 bases). The CDR3 has 15 amino acids. V was shortened by 7 bases and J by 2 bases, with 14 bases between the two germline ends. Germline CDR1 reads MNHNS; CDR2 reads SASEGT. The CDR3: CASNPGGHNTGELFF. In nucleotides, the CDR3 is TGTGCCAGCAACCCGGGGGGCCACAACACCGGGGAGCTGTTTTTT.